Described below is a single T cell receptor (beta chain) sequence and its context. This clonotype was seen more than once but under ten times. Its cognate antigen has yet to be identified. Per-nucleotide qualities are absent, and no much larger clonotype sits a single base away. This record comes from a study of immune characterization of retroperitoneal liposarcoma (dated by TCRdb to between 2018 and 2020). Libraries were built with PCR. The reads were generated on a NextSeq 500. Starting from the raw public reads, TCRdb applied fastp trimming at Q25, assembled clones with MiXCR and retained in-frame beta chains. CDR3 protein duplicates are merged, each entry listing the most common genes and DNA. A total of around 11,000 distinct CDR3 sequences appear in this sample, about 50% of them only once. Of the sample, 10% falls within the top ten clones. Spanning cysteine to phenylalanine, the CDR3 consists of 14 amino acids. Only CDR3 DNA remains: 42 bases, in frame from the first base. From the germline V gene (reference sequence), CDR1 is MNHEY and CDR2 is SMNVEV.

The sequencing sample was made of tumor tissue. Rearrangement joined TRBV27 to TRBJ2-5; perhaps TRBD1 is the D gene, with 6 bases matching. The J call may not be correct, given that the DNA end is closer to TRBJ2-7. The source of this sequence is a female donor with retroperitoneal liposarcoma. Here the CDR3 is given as CASSFGRGHYEQYF. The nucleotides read TGTGCCAGCAGTTTCGGCAGGGGACACTACGAGCAGTACTTC.